This T cell receptor (beta chain) was sequenced in a study of shared clonotypes between healthy human individuals (dated by TCRdb to about 2020). Context from the whole study: The cohort included a few men and two women between 18 and 49 years of age. Per donor, leukapheresis produced somewhere between about 0.8 and 9 billion PBMCs. To estimate repertoire size and how much clonotype sharing occurs between individuals, the study deeply sequenced the blood TCR repertoires of several healthy adults. Per donor, three plates each were used for CD4 naive and CD4 memory, two for CD8 naive, and one for CD8 memory. Libraries were prepared and TCR repertoires were sequenced by different laboratories using diverse techniques, in order to increase sequencing depth and limit assay-specific biases.

On this clone: This clone's antigen is unknown. Base-call qualities are not available, and no considerably larger clone is one nucleotide away. In the same sample, other DNA sequences code for this CDR3.

The donors were healthy, HIV-negative adults who had no recently reported acute infections or vaccinations. Only Caucasian adults living in Nashville, Tennessee, USA were represented among the donors. CD4+ T cells were enriched by magnetic negative selection; naive cells were then positively selected on CD45RA, and the negative fraction formed the memory subset. After blood collection by leukapheresis, PBMCs were isolated using Ficoll-Histopaque density gradient centrifugation and then cryopreserved in the vapor phase of liquid nitrogen. Analytical flow cytometry was used to check the purity and quantity of every magnetically sorted T cell population. From each sorted fraction, genomic DNA was isolated and quantified by UV absorbance on a Nanodrop 2000c. Points the paper makes about the study in general: Higher generation probabilities were observed for clonotypes shared by all four sorted-subset donors than for non-shared clonotypes. Because the study included only a small number of donors, the genetic and exposure-history diversity represented was limited. Pairwise subsampling indicated that sequencing depth was expected to affect the degree of clonotype sharing among donors. Only blood was sampled, and tissue TCR repertoires likely differ from those in blood. Naive subsets generally had larger estimated clonotype richness than memory subsets. Rarefaction of sorted-subset datasets indicated incomplete sequencing despite the large sequencing depth. Across four donors, 4.5% to 6.5% of naive CD4, roughly 3.4% of naive CD8, around 2.5% of memory CD4, and over 0.35% of memory CD8 clonotypes were shared.

Using the deep immunoSEQ assay, multiplex PCR amplified TCR CDR3 regions from genomic DNA. Genomic DNA extracted from each cell subset was distributed evenly over all wells of several immunoSEQ 96-well plates, and each plate served as one replicate. Each replicate PCR for sorted subsets received 200 ng genomic DNA, equal to 30,000 or so T cell genomes. Purified libraries were measured with a Qubit 3.0 fluorometer, size-checked on a Bioanalyzer 2100, and measured again with the KAPA Library Quantification kit. Each immunoSEQ 96-well plate was sequenced on its own single-read 150-cycle Illumina NextSeq 550 flow cell. The study's processing was this. Because the immunoSEQ output held only junctional sequences and lacked quality scores, the filtering could not match the filtering applied to full-length reads. To assign V/J genes and CDR3, sequences were annotated against IMGT germline references using PyIR, a Python wrapper for IgBLAST v1.9. Reads with weak V/J assignments (E-value above 1e-6), missing CDR3, stop codons, out-of-frame junctions, or ambiguous translated residues were removed. V3J clonotypes were defined as sequences sharing the same inferred V gene, J gene, and CDR3 amino acid sequence. To compute the percentage overlap between repertoires, the number of shared unique clonotypes was divided by the size of the smaller repertoire. RTK rarefaction, the Chao1 estimator, and Recon v2.1 estimates of unobserved clonotypes were used to assess repertoire richness. Generation probabilities for all TCRbeta clonotypes obtained by the gDNA method from a handful of donors were computed using OLGA. TCRdb provides this immuneACCESS table in a form limited to in-frame rearrangements. Some clones are lacking; in checked studies, under half of them reflect an unresolved V gene, and why the rest are absent is not known. Clone size and V and J calls were adopted from that table, with D and trimming inferred from the DNA. This sample holds 550,000 to 700,000 clones; around 78% were observed only once. Roughly 1.9% of the sample comes from the top ten.

CDR1 and CDR2 are read off the germline V gene as SGHRS and YFSETQ. Deletion took 3 bases off V and 0 bases off J, with a span of 10 bases between the germline ends. From its cysteine to its phenylalanine, the CDR3 spans 15 amino acids. Only the CDR3 region is kept as DNA, spanning 45 bases read in frame from base 1. The sequence joins TRBV5-1 to TRBJ2-1, with the D gene uncertain. The specimen was memory CD4+ T cells sorted from blood. This specimen's cell subset or site label, per the study, means: CD45RA-negative fraction. This TCR was sampled from a woman aged 30 to 39 in good health. The DNA sequence is given as TGCGCCAGCAGCTCGGATCGGAGCTCCTACAATGAGCAGTTCTTC. Its protein product is CASSSDRSSYNEQFF.